This TCR beta chain is from a study of OX40 agonist ivuxolimab in advanced cancers. As to this clone: The antigen is undetermined.

Findings of the study overall: CD8+ T cells showed, on average, more clonal expansion than CD4+ cells.

The ends were cut back, 8 bases at V and 1 base at J, with 11 bases in the middle. Germline lookup yields CDR1 KGHSH and CDR2 LQKENI. The CDR3 contains 13 residues. TCRdb's copy holds only in-frame clones and misses some; the assay was immunoSEQ multiplex PCR. The sample lists roughly 72,000 clones, around 85% occurring once. The sample here was CD4+ or CD8+ T cells sorted from blood, taken in a trial of the OX40 agonist ivuxolimab. This chain connects TRBV18 to TRBJ1-1; D remains unclear. The sequence came from an adult with an advanced solid tumor such as melanoma, head and neck, liver or kidney cancer. CDR3 residues: CASTLQANTEAFF. For the CDR3, the DNA is TGTGCCAGCACTCTTCAGGCGAACACTGAAGCTTTCTTT.